A selection of T cell receptor beta chains follows, all from one sample in a study of cytomegalovirus exposure and HLA in healthy donors. The assay was immunoSEQ multiplex PCR, and TCRdb's table has in-frame clones only and misses some. The listing contains about 54,000 clones. Input material: PBMCs. The receptors were sampled from a woman between 35 and 50 years old in good health and CMV-seronegative. Each CDR3 is given with its conserved first and last residue. Fields, in order: V gene, CDR3 protein.

TRBV27	CASSRRTSGFFPYEQYF
TRBV10-2	CASRGTGGGWDTGELFF
TRBV6-5	CASSSDSTYGYTF
TRBV7-7	CASSLGVTGETQYF
TRBV7-2	CASRTRGGEANEQFF
TRBV4-2	CASSQAWRDPYNEQFF
TRBV4-2	CASSQDWGTGYGYTF
TRBV2	CAITLWGDTEAFF
TRBV5-1	CASSRGLAGGNTGELFF
TRBV6-5	CASSTPGTYEQYF
TRBV2	CASSAGFGANVLTF
TRBV4-2	CASSQVLAGAQETQYF
TRBV7-9	CASSSSGSGETQYF
TRBV9	CASSVGGAYNEQFF
TRBV15	CATSRENRGQGGYTF